Presented here are 22 T cell receptor beta chains from one specimen sequenced in a study of shared T cell receptors in the human thymus. The assay was immunoSEQ multiplex PCR, and TCRdb's table has in-frame clones only and misses some. Among approximately 730,000 clones listed, 80% to 90% were seen once. This same sample was also taken into another study, of human thymus T cells.

The sequenced sample was thymocytes. The receptors were sampled from a girl under two years old with a congenital heart defect.

This clone showed up just once. The V call is TRBV5-5, the J call TRBJ2-3, with 10 positions matching TRBD1. The CDR3 extends over 17 amino acids. CDR1 is SGHKS and CDR2 is YYEKEE in the germline V gene (reference sequence). V trimming: 4 bases; J trimming: 0 bases; junction bases outside the gene matches: 8. Here the CDR3 DNA reads TGTGCCAGCAGCGAATACGGACAGGGGGTTAGCACAGATACGCAGTATTTT. This translates into CASSEYGQGVSTDTQYF.

The chain employs TRBV6-6 and TRBJ1-1; perhaps TRBD1 as D (5 bases). Trimming took 6 bases from V and 4 from J, leaving 15 bases between them. Per the germline V gene, CDR1 is MNHNY and CDR2 is SVGAGI (reference sequence). The length of the CDR3 is 14 residues. The CDR3 loop reads CASRAGPWGTEAFF. CDR3 bases: TGTGCCAGCAGGGCAGGGCCGTGGGGCACTGAAGCTTTCTTT.

In DNA form, the CDR3 reads TGTGCCAGCCACGAACCGGGACAGGGTATACCAACGCAGTATTTT. Translating gives CASHEPGQGIPTQYF. This sequence joins TRBV19 and TRBJ2-3, with 9 bases aligning to TRBD1. The CDR3 covers 15 residues. The ends lost 9 bases at V and 9 bases at J; junction bases unmatched: 16. Germline values: CDR1 LNHDA, CDR2 SQIVND (reference sequence).

V and J are TRBV15 and TRBJ1-1; 9 positions agree with TRBD1. The germline gives CDR1 LNHNV, CDR2 YYDKDF (reference sequence). CDR3 length: 19 amino acids. J was trimmed by 9 bases and V by 0 bases; bases with no gene match: 20. CDR3 in amino acids: CATSRDSAPPGTGIKKAFF. In DNA form, the CDR3 reads TGTGCCACCAGCAGAGATAGTGCCCCACCCGGGACAGGGATAAAGAAAGCTTTCTTT.

The chain combines TRBV4-3 with TRBJ1-2; D is possibly TRBD1 (6 bases). The length of the CDR3 is 16 residues. Germline CDR1 is LGHNA and CDR2 is YSLEER. The V end lost 1 base, the J end lost 4 bases, and 16 bases lay between the germline ends. The CDR3 DNA follows: TGCGCCAGCAGCCAAGTAAGGGGGGGCAACGGCTATGGCTACACCTTC. Its protein product is CASSQVRGGNGYGYTF.

V usage is TRBV27 and J usage is TRBJ2-7; weak D call: TRBD1 (6 bases). The CDR3 is 14 residues long. Germline V gene data show CDR1 as MNHEY and CDR2 as SMNVEV (reference sequence). The V gene lost 5 bases and the J gene lost 2 bases, with 13 bases spanning the gap. Here the CDR3 reads CASSPSTGTYEQYF. CDR3 DNA sequence: TGTGCCAGCAGTCCCTCGACAGGAACCTACGAGCAGTACTTC.

This clone was seen a handful of times. This chain joins TRBV5-6 and TRBJ2-7; a weak D match, TRBD1 (5 bases). CDR1 and CDR2 from the germline V gene are SGHDT and YYEEEE. This CDR3 is built from 16 residues. The germline V and J ends were trimmed by 0 bases and 3 bases, with 16 bases remaining between them. CDR3 in amino acids: CASSLVRRTPRYEQYF. The CDR3 bases are TGTGCCAGCAGCTTGGTGCGCCGGACACCCCGCTACGAGCAGTACTTC.

Comments on this clone: The junction and the germline gene differ at one end; a read error may be behind it. The V call is TRBV15, the J call TRBJ2-2; weak D call: TRBD1 (7 bases). The CDR3 consists of 20 residues. Germline V gives CDR1 LNHNV, CDR2 YYDKDF (reference sequence). In DNA form, the CDR3 reads TGTGCCACCAGCAGAGATATCTCGTCCCCAGGGGGGATTTGCACCGGGGAGCTGTCTTTT. Translating it yields CATSRDISSPGGICTGELSF.

V is TRBV5-8 and J is TRBJ1-5; 9 bases align to TRBD1. The CDR3 is 17 residues long. The V gene's germline CDR1 is SGHTS and CDR2 YDEGEE. Germline trimming cut 2 bases from V and 6 bases from J; bases unmatched to any gene: 12. The CDR3, as DNA: TGTGCCAGCAGCTTAGCGTGGGGACAGGGACTAAGTCAGCCCCAGCATTTT. Its translation is CASSLAWGQGLSQPQHF.

This chain joins TRBV19 and TRBJ1-2; 7 positions match TRBD1. The trim removed 3 bases at V and 2 bases at J, leaving 12 bases unmatched. CDR1 and CDR2 (germline): LNHDA, SQIVND (reference sequence). The CDR3 runs to 17 residues. CDR3 in DNA: TGTGCCAGTAGTATCTCTCTGTTTGAGGGACAGAACTATGGCTACACCTTC. Amino acid sequence: CASSISLFEGQNYGYTF.

This clone has just one count. This chain connects TRBV29-1 to TRBJ1-2; TRBD1 aligns across 7 bases. The germline V gene has CDR1 SQVTM and CDR2 ANQGSEA. The CDR3 runs to 17 residues. V trimming: 3 bases; J trimming: 4 bases; junction bases outside the gene matches: 17. The CDR3 is CSVEHTGTAFTGYGYTF. CDR3 in DNA: TGCAGCGTTGAGCACACCGGGACAGCATTCACCGGCTATGGCTACACCTTC. Complete variable domain (other parts from reference TRBV29-1 and TRBJ1-2): SAVISQKPSRDICQRGTSLTIQCQVDSQVTMMFWYRQQPGQSLTLIATANQGSEATYESGFVIDKFPISRPNLTFSTLTVSNMSPEDSSIYLCSVEHTGTAFTGYGYTFGSGTRLTVV.

This chain connects TRBV7-2 to TRBJ1-2; 10 nucleotides agree with TRBD1. Germline CDR1 and CDR2: SGHTA and FQGNSA. The trim removed 5 bases at V and 10 bases at J, leaving 13 bases unmatched. The CDR3 extends over 15 amino acids. CDR3 coding DNA: TGTGCCAGCAGCAAACTGGGGTGGGGACAGGGGTCCTACACCTTC. This gives the protein CASSKLGWGQGSYTF.

The rearrangement uses TRBV20-1 and TRBJ1-1, with unresolved D. V lost 6 bases and J 7 bases, leaving 3 bases between the germline ends. Germline V gene sequence: CDR1 DFQATT, CDR2 SNEGSKA (reference sequence). The CDR3 is 8 residues long. The CDR3 region has the DNA TGCAGTGCCTATGAAGCTTTCTTT. It encodes CSAYEAFF.

This clone was detected only a few times. V gene TRBV4-1 combines with J gene TRBJ2-3, with TRBD2 matching 8 bases. This CDR3 spans 21 amino acids. The V gene end was trimmed by 1 base and the J gene end by 2 bases; junction bases not matched to a gene: 20. Per the germline V gene, CDR1 is MGHRA and CDR2 is YSYEKL. The CDR3 coding sequence is TGCGCCAGCAGCCAAGTACTCCGGGGGGGCCGACGGATAGGGTTCACAGATACGCAGTATTTT. Residues: CASSQVLRGGRRIGFTDTQYF.

The chain has TRBV27 and TRBJ2-1; TRBD2 matches 16 bases. Losses at the gene ends were 7 bases for V and 3 bases for J; bases not matched to a gene: 15. Per the germline V gene, CDR1 is MNHEY and CDR2 is SMNVEV (reference sequence). The CDR3 spans 20 residues. The CDR3 protein is CASISHVGTSGGAGYNEQFF. CDR3 sequence (DNA): TGTGCCAGCATTTCCCATGTTGGGACTAGCGGGGGGGCCGGCTACAATGAGCAGTTCTTC.

The gene calls are TRBV19 and TRBJ2-5; 7 bases align to TRBD2. The CDR3 contains 16 residues. Germline trimming cut 3 bases from V and 1 base from J; bases unmatched to any gene: 8. CDR1 and CDR2 (germline): LNHDA, SQIVND (reference sequence). Here the CDR3 reads CASSMRGGGLQETQYF. The CDR3 coding sequence is TGTGCCAGTAGTATGAGAGGCGGGGGTCTCCAAGAGACCCAGTACTTC.

The chain joins TRBV5-1 to TRBJ1-2; TRBD1 matches 7 bases. The V gene end was trimmed by 4 bases and the J gene end by 5 bases; junction bases not matched to a gene: 14. Germline CDR1 reads SGHRS; CDR2 reads YFSETQ. The CDR3 has 16 residues. As DNA, the CDR3 is TGCGCCAGCAGCACGGAACAGGGGACCTACCAGTATGGCTACACCTTC. Translation gives CASSTEQGTYQYGYTF.

V and J are TRBV6-5 and TRBJ1-2, with TRBD1 matching 7 bases. V trimming: 7 bases; J trimming: 8 bases; junction bases outside the gene matches: 4. CDR1 is MNHEY, CDR2 SVGAGI, per germline. The CDR3 contains 11 residues. In nucleotides, the CDR3 is TGTGCCAGCACCACAGGGGTGGGCTACACCTTC. Translating gives CASTTGVGYTF.

The CDR3 spells CASSLDRACTEAFF. Written as DNA, the CDR3 is TGTGCCAGCAGCCTCGACAGGGCATGCACTGAAGCTTTCTTT. The chain uses TRBV7-9 and TRBJ1-1; 7 bases match TRBD1. The CDR3 totals 14 residues. Per germline, CDR1 SEHNR and CDR2 FQNEAQ (reference sequence). V gave up 5 bases and J gave up 4 bases; unmatched junction bases: 7. Full variable domain (missing parts from reference TRBV7-9 and TRBJ1-1): DTGVSQNPRHKITKRGQNVTFRCDPISEHNRLYWYRQTLGQGPEFLTYFQNEAQLEKSRLLSDRFSAERPKGSFSTLEIQRTEQGDSAMYLCASSLDRACTEAFFGQGTRLTVV.

The rearrangement links TRBV5-6 to TRBJ2-1; D might be TRBD2 (5 bases). The CDR3 totals 16 residues. V dropped 2 bases and J dropped 4 bases, with 16 bases sitting between them. Germline CDR1 SGHDT, CDR2 YYEEEE. The CDR3 loop reads CASSFPRRFEYNEQFF. CDR3 DNA sequence: TGTGCCAGCAGCTTTCCAAGGAGGTTTGAGTACAATGAGCAGTTCTTC.

This chain uses TRBV2 with TRBJ1-6; 7 bases fit TRBD1. V shed 6 bases, J shed 8 bases, and the junction held 10 bases outside the gene matches. This CDR3 contains 15 residues. Germline assignment: CDR1 SNHLY and CDR2 FYNNEI. This CDR3 is CASRAPQGKDSPLHF. The CDR3 coding sequence is TGTGCCAGCAGAGCCCCACAGGGGAAAGATTCACCCCTCCACTTT.

This clone was detected a few times. This CDR3 reads CASSKKGDTEAFF. DNA of the CDR3: TGTGCCAGCAGCAAAAAGGGGGATACTGAAGCTTTCTTT. The genes are TRBV5-4 and TRBJ1-1; possible D gene TRBD1, 6 bases. Looked up from germline, CDR1 is SGHNT and CDR2 is YYREEE (reference sequence). The CDR3 covers 13 residues. V was clipped by 4 bases and J by 5 bases, with 12 bases between them. The variable domain in full, with the rest retrieved from reference TRBV5-4 and TRBJ1-1, is ETGVTQSPTHLIKTRGQQVTLRCSSQSGHNTVSWYQQALGQGPQFIFQYYREEENGRGNFPPRFSGLQFPNYSSELNVNALELDDSALYLCASSKKGDTEAFFGQGTRLTVV.